The present TCR beta chain was sequenced within a study of cytomegalovirus exposure and HLA in healthy donors. The wider study: The same platform as the roughly 630 first-cohort repertoires was used for the 100 to 150 validation repertoires, a later analysis reported. The study, taken as a whole, reports: Rare TCR sequences predominated, though certain public TCRs were found in many donors. There were over 150 TCR beta chains listed as cytomegalovirus-associated.

Sequencing was performed with immunoSEQ multiplex PCR; in TCRdb, only in-frame clones are kept and a portion is missing. The sample consists of 90,000 to 150,000 clones, roughly 90% of them appearing once. There are 16 residues in the CDR3. V dropped 0 bases and J dropped 5 bases, with 15 bases sitting between them. Germline values: CDR1 ENHRY, CDR2 SYGVKD. These donors were members of the approximately 110-subject validation cohort, a group separate from the approximately 620-subject first cohort. Concerning this clone: Its antigen is unidentified.

Sequenced input: PBMCs. The genes are TRBV10-3 and TRBJ2-3; the D gene is possibly TRBD2 (7 bases). This sequence originates from a woman under 30 in good health and CMV-seropositive. CDR3 nucleotides: TGTGCCATCAGTGAGTCGAGAGGGGGGGCGGGAGATACGCAGTATTTT. Protein product: CAISESRGGAGDTQYF.